Detailed here is one T cell receptor (beta chain). The antigen remains undetermined. These data are taken from a study of T cell responses to AZD1222 COVID-19 vaccine. Whole-study findings and limits: Reports indicate that nearly half of spike-specific TCRs are directed at unmutated variant regions. Receipt of two AZD1222 doses was followed by a rise in Spike-specific TCR breadth and depth. Only six or seven AZD1222 recipients tested seropositive at baseline. Donors were chiefly white British, with a greater number of females, and clonal diversity was perhaps underestimated.

This CDR3 has 16 amino acids. V lost 0 bases to trimming and J lost 4 bases, with 12 bases between them. Germline V gene sequence: CDR1 LGHNA, CDR2 YNFKEQ. Measured with immunoSEQ multiplex PCR; TCRdb has only the in-frame clones, and not every one. The sample has 150,000 to 200,000 clones, roughly 91% seen once; the top ten hold approximately 0.97%. The chain combines TRBV4-2 with TRBJ2-2, with D possibly matching TRBD2 (5 bases). Material: peripheral blood, obtained on day 0 of AZD1222 vaccination. This receptor was taken from an adult in good health. CDR3: CASSQDFFGLTGELFF. For the CDR3, the DNA is TGTGCCAGCAGCCAAGATTTTTTTGGACTCACCGGGGAGCTGTTTTTT.